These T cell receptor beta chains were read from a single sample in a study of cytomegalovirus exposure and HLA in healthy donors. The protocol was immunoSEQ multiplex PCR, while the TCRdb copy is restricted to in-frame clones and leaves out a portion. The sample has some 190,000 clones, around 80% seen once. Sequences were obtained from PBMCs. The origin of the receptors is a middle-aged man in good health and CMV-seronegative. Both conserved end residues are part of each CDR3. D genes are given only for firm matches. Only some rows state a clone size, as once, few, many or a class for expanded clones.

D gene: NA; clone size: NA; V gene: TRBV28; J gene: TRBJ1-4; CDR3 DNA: TGTGCCAGCAGTTTATCAGGGGCTAATGAAAAACTGTTTTTT; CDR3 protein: CASSLSGANEKLFF
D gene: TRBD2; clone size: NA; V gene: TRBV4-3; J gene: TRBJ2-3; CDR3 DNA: TGCGCCAGCAGCCAAGATTGGGCAGCGGGAGGGCGGGGGACAGATACGCAGTATTTT; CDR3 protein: CASSQDWAAGGRGTDTQYF
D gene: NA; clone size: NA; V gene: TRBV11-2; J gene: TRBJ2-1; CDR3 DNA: TGTGCCAGCAGCTTAGCGGGGTCCTCCTACAATGAGCAGTTCTTC; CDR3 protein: CASSLAGSSYNEQFF
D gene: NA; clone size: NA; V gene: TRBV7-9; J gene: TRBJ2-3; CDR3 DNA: TGTGCCAGCGCCCCCCGGGGGACCCAAAGTGATACGCAGTATTTT; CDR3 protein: CASAPRGTQSDTQYF
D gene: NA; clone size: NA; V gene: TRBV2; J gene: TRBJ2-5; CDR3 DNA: TGTGCCAGCAGTGAAACGGGGACCCAGTACTTC; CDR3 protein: CASSETGTQYF
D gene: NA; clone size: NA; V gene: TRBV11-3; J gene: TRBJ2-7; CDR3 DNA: TGTGCCAGCAGCTTAGATCGGGGTGCTCTCTCCTACGAGCAGTACTTC; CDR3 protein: CASSLDRGALSYEQYF
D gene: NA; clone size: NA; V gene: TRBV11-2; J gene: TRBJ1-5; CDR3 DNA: TGTGCCAGCAGCCAAGGCGGGGGCCAGCCCCAGCATTTT; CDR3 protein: CASSQGGGQPQHF
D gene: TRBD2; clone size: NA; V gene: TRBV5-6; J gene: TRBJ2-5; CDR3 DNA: TGTGCCAGCAGCTCAAGGACTAGCGGGTTGGCCCAGTACTTC; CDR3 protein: CASSSRTSGLAQYF
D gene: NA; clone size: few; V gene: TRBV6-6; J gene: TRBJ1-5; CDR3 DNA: TGTGCCAGCAGGCAAGCCCAAACCCTTCATTTT; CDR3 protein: CASRQAQTLHF
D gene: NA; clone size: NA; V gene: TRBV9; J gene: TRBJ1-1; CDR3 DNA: TGTGCCAGCAGCGTAGTGACAGGAGTTGAAGCTTTCTTT; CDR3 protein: CASSVVTGVEAFF
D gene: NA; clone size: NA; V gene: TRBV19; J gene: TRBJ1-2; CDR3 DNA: TGTGCCAGTAGCAGGGGCGACTATGGCTACACCTTC; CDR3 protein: CASSRGDYGYTF
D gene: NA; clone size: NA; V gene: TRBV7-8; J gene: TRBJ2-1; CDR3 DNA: TGTGCCAGCAGCTTAGAGGGGGGGCGGAGGTATGAGCAGTTCTTC; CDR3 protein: CASSLEGGRRYEQFF
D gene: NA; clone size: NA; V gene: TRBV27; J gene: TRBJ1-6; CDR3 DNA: TGTGCCAGCAGGGACTCTACGGTAGTCTATAATTCACCCCTCCACTTT; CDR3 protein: CASRDSTVVYNSPLHF
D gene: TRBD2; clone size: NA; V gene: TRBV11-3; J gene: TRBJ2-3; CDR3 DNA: TGTGCCACCGCCCCTAGCGGGGGGTCCACAGATACGCAGTATTTT; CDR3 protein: CATAPSGGSTDTQYF
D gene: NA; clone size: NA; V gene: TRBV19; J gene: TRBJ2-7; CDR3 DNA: TGTGCCAGTAGTATAGACTTACGACAGGGAGGTTACGAGCAGTACTTC; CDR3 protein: CASSIDLRQGGYEQYF
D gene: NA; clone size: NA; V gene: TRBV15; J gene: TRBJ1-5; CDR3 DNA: TGTGCCACCAGCAGAACAAAAACCCAGCATTTT; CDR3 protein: CATSRTKTQHF
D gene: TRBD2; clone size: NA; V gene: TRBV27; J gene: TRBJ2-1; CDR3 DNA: TGTGCCAGCAGATCCCTAGCGGGGGGGCTCTACAATGAGCAGTTCTTC; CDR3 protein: CASRSLAGGLYNEQFF
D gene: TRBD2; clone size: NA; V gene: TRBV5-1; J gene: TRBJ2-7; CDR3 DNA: TGCGCCAGCAGCTACGGGACTAGCGGGGTTTACGAGCAGTACTTC; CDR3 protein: CASSYGTSGVYEQYF
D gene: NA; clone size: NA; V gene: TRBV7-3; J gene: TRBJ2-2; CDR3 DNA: TGTGCCAGCAGCCCATCGCCGGCCGGGGAGCTGTTTTTT; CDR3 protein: CASSPSPAGELFF
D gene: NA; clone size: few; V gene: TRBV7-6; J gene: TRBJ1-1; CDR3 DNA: TGTGCCAGCAGCACCGGGTTAATGAACACTGAAGCTTTCTTT; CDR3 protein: CASSTGLMNTEAFF
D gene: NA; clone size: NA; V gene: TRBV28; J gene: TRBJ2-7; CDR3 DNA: TGTGCCAGCAGTTCTTACCTACAGGCTCCCTACGAGCAGTACTTC; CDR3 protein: CASSSYLQAPYEQYF
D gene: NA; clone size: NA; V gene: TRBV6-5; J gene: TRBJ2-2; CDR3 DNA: TGTGCCAGCAGTTACTCGATAGCGGAGGTGCCCCGTGGGCTGTTTTTT; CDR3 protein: CASSYSIAEVPRGLFF
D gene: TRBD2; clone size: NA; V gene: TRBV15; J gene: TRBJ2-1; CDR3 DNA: TGTGCCACCAGCTTCCTAGCGGGGGGTTACAATGAGCAGTTCTTC; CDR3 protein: CATSFLAGGYNEQFF
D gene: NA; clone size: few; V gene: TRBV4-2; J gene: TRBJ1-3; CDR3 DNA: TGTGCCAGCAGCCGAAGGGAGGGCTCGGCTGGAAACACCATATATTTT; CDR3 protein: CASSRREGSAGNTIYF
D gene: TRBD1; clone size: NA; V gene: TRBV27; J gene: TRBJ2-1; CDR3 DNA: TGTGCCAGCAGGACAGGGGGGAGCTACAATGAGCAGTTCTTC; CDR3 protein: CASRTGGSYNEQFF
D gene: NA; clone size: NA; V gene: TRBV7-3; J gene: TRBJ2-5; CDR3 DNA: TGTGCCAGCAGCAAGGGGGCGGGACTAGGTGATCAGACCCAGTACTTC; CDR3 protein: CASSKGAGLGDQTQYF
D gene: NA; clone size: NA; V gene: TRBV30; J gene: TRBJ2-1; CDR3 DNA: TGTGCCTGGAGTCTAGGCCTGTACAATGAGCAGTTCTTC; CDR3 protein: CAWSLGLYNEQFF
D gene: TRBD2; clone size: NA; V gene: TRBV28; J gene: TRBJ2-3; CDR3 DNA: TGTGCCAGCAGTTTAGGGACTAGTGGAACAGATACGCAGTATTTT; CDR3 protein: CASSLGTSGTDTQYF
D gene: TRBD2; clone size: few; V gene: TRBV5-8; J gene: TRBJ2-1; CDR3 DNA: TGTGCCAGCAGCTTGTACCGACTAGCGGGGCGAAATGAGCAGTTCTTC; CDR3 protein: CASSLYRLAGRNEQFF
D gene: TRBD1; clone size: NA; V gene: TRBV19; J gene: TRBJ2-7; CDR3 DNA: TGTGCCAGTACCTTTTCCGGGACAGGTATATACGAGCAGTACTTC; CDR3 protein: CASTFSGTGIYEQYF
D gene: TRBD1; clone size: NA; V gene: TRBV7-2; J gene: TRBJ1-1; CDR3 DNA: TGTGCCAGCAGCTTAAGGGGGCTTAACACTGAAGCTTTCTTT; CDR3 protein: CASSLRGLNTEAFF